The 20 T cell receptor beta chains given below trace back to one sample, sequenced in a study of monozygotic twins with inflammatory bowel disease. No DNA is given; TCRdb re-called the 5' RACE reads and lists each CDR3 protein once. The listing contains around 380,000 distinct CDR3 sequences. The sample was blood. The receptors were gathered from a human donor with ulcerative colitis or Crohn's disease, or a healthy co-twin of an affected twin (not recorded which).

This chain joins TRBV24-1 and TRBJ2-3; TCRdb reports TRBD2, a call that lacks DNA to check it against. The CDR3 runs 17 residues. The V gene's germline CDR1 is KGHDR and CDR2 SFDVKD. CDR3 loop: CATSDPGTSGRTDTQYF.

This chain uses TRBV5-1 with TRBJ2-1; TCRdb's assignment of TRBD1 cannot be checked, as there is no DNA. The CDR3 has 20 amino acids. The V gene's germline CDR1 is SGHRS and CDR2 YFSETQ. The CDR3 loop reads CASSLKPVGVGFLNYNEQFF. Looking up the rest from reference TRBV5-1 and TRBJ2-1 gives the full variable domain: KAGVTQTPRYLIKTRGQQVTLSCSPISGHRSVSWYQQTPGQGLQFLFEYFSETQRNKGNFPGRFSGRQFSNSRSEMNVSTLELGDSALYLCASSLKPVGVGFLNYNEQFFGPGTRLTVL.

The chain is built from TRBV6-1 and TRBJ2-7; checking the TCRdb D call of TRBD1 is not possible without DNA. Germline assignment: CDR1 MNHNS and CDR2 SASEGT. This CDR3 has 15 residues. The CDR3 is CASSPQTGFSYEQYF.

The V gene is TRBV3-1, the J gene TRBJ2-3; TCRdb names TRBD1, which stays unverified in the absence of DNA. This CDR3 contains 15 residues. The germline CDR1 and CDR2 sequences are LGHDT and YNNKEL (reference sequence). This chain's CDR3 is CASSQDSGRTDTQYF.

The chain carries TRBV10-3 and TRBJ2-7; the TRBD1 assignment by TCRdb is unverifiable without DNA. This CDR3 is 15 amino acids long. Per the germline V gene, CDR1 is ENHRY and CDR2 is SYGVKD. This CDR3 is CAIRIGDRGSYEQYF.

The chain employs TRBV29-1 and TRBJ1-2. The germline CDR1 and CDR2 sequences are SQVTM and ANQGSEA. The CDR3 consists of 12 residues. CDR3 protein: CSVEDRNYGYTF.

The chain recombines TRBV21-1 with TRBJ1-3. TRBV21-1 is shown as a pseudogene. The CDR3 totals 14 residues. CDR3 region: CASPVRVAGNTIYF.

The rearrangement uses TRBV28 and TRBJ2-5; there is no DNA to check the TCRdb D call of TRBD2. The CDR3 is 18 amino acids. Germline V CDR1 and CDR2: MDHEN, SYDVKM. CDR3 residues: CASRWAGGRNGARKTQYF.

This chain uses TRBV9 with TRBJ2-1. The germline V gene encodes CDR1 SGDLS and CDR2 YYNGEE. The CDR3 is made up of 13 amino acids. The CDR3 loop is CASSVGSYNEQFF.

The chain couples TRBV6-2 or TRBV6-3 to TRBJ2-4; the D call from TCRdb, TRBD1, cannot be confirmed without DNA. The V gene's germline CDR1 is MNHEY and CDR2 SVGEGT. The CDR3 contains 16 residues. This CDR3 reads CASSYTSGGFKNIQYF.

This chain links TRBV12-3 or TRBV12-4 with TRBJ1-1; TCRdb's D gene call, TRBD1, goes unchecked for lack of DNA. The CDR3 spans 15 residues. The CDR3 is CASSLAGRRYAEAFF.

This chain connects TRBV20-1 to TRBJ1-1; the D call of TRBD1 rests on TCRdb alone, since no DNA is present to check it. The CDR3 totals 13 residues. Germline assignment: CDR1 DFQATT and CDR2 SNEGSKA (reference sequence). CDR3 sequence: CSARTGGGTEAFF.

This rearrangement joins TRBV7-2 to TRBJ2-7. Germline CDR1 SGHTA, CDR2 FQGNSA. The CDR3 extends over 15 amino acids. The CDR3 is CASSPEASQSYEQYF.

CDR3 sequence: CASSYEPAQYSSGNTIYF. The chain has TRBV6-5 and TRBJ1-3. Germline V CDR1 and CDR2: MNHEY, SVGAGI. CDR3 length equals 18 residues.

This chain's CDR3 is CASSVGAGNTEAFF. The rearrangement links TRBV18 to TRBJ1-1; TCRdb outputs TRBD1, but without DNA this stays unchecked. Per the germline V gene, CDR1 is KGHSH and CDR2 is LQKENI. CDR3 length equals 14 residues.

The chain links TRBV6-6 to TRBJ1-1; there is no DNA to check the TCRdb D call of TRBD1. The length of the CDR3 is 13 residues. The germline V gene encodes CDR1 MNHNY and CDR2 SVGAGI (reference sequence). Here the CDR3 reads CASSLKQGTEAFF.

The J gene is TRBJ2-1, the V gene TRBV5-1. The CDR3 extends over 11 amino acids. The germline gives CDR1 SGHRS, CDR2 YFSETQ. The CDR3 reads CASSLVGEQFF.

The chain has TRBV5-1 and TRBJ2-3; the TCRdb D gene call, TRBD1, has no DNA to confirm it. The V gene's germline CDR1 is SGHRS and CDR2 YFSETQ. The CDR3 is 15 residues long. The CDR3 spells CASSLDGTGTDTQYF.

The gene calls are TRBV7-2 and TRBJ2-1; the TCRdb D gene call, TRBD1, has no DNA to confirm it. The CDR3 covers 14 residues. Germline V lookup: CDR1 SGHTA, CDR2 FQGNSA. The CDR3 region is CATKGAGGNNEQFF. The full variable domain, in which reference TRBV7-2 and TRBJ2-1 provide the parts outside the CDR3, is GAGVSQSPSNKVTEKGKDVELRCDPISGHTALYWYRQSLGQGLEFLIYFQGNSAPDKSGLPSDRFSAERTGGSVSTLTIQRTQQEDSAVYLCATKGAGGNNEQFFGPGTRLTVL.

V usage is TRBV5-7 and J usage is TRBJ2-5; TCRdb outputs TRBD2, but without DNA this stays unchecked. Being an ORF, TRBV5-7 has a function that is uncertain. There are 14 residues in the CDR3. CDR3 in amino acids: CASSCAGEWETQYF.